The 2 T cell receptor beta chains listed next were all sequenced from one sample in a study of technical replicates of blood from a few donors. TCRdb's copy holds only in-frame clones and misses some; the assay was immunoSEQ multiplex PCR. In the table there are over 55,000 clones, nearly 98% of which are singletons. Sample: T cells isolated from PBMCs. These receptors all come from a human donor in good health.

V is TRBV21-1 and J is TRBJ1-5. TRBV21-1 is a known pseudogene. This CDR3 has 15 amino acids. The CDR3 region is CASSKRPPGNQPQHF. In nucleotides, the CDR3 is TGTGCCAGCAGCAAACGCCCCCCCGGGAATCAGCCCCAGCATTTT.

The chain links TRBV29-1 to TRBJ1-6; no clear D. CDR3 length equals 12 residues. From germline, CDR1 is SQVTM and CDR2 ANQGSEA. V was cut by 5 bases and J by 8 bases, with 10 bases left in between. CDR3: CSVREADSPLHF. The CDR3 nucleotides read TGCAGCGTTCGCGAGGCTGATTCACCCCTCCACTTT. Variable domain in full (rest from reference TRBV29-1 and TRBJ1-6): SAVISQKPSRDICQRGTSLTIQCQVDSQVTMMFWYRQQPGQSLTLIATANQGSEATYESGFVIDKFPISRPNLTFSTLTVSNMSPEDSSIYLCSVREADSPLHFGNGTRLTVT.